Listed below are T cell receptor beta chains from one sample, sequenced in a study of Tregs in tolerant kidney transplant recipients. The protocol was immunoSEQ multiplex PCR, while the TCRdb copy is restricted to in-frame clones and leaves out a portion. Altogether tens of thousands of clones are present, under 95% being singletons, with the ten largest covering under 2%. The sample consisted of CD4+ T cells from blood (PBMCs), taken 12 months after the transplant. These receptors were collected from a human patient who received a combined kidney and bone marrow transplant. Some T cells may originate from the graft donor. Both conserved end residues are part of each CDR3. Fields, in order: V gene, D gene, J gene, clone size, CDR3 protein, CDR3 DNA. D genes are given only for firm matches. Size is stated for part of the rows, as once, few or many counts, or as a class when the clone is expanded.

>TRBV4-1|TRBD1|TRBJ1-6|once
CASNRPGQGENSPLHF
TGCGCCAGCAACCGTCCAGGGCAGGGGGAAAATTCACCCCTCCACTTT
>TRBV2|TRBD1|TRBJ1-5|NA
CASSSGQGYQPQHF
TGTGCCAGCAGTTCCGGACAGGGGTATCAGCCCCAGCATTTT
>TRBV7-9|TRBD1|TRBJ1-2|NA
CASSLDRGRGYTF
TGTGCCAGCAGCTTAGACAGGGGGCGAGGCTACACCTTC
>TRBV14|TRBD1|TRBJ2-5|NA
CASSRPVTGGETQYF
TGTGCCAGCAGCCGTCCCGTGACAGGGGGAGAGACCCAGTACTTC
>TRBV2|TRBD2|TRBJ2-1|NA
CASRATSGGAHEQFF
TGTGCCAGCAGGGCGACTAGCGGGGGGGCTCACGAGCAGTTCTTC
>TRBV7-2|TRBD2|TRBJ2-2|NA
CASRPRLAKPGELFF
TGTGCCAGCAGGCCGAGACTAGCTAAGCCCGGGGAGCTGTTTTTT
>TRBV6-5|NA|TRBJ2-1|NA
CASSYLGQKTYNEQFF
TGTGCCAGCAGTTACCTTGGACAGAAAACCTACAATGAGCAGTTCTTC
>TRBV25-1|TRBD2|TRBJ2-1|NA
CASSRAGGAYNEQFF
TGTGCCAGCAGTAGAGCGGGAGGCGCCTACAATGAGCAGTTCTTC
>TRBV28|TRBD2|TRBJ2-7|NA
CASHTSLGTSEQYF
TGTGCCAGCCACACCTCTCTAGGGACTAGCGAGCAGTACTTC
>TRBV18|TRBD1|TRBJ1-1|NA
CASSLGQRNTEAFF
TGTGCCAGCTCACTGGGACAGAGGAACACTGAAGCTTTCTTT
>TRBV11-3|TRBD1|TRBJ1-1|NA
CASSSRQGAGTEAFF
TGTGCCAGCAGCTCCCGCCAGGGGGCGGGTACTGAAGCTTTCTTT
>TRBV30|NA|TRBJ2-3|once
CAWSWGRSTDTQYF
TGTGCCTGGAGTTGGGGGCGCAGCACAGATACGCAGTATTTT
>TRBV14|TRBD1|TRBJ1-1|NA
CASQQGSEAFF
TGTGCCAGCCAACAGGGGTCTGAAGCTTTCTTT
>TRBV7-2|TRBD1|TRBJ2-7|NA
CASSSRGQTYEQYF
TGTGCCAGCAGCTCACGGGGACAGACCTACGAGCAGTACTTC
>TRBV19|TRBD2|TRBJ2-1|NA
CASLGLAGNNEQFF
TGTGCCAGTCTCGGACTAGCGGGTAACAATGAGCAGTTCTTC
>TRBV20-1|NA|TRBJ1-1|NA
CSATPSLRAFF
TGCAGTGCCACCCCGAGCCTTCGAGCTTTCTTT
>TRBV10-3|NA|TRBJ1-3|few
CAISDRANRSGNTIYF
TGTGCCATCAGTGACAGGGCGAACCGGTCTGGAAACACCATATATTTT
>TRBV19|NA|TRBJ2-3|once
CASSILANTDTQYF
TGTGCCAGTAGTATACTAGCGAACACAGATACGCAGTATTTT
>TRBV15|TRBD1|TRBJ1-2|NA
CATSRGGTGLRNYGYTF
TGTGCCACCAGCAGAGGCGGGACAGGGTTACGTAACTATGGCTACACCTTC
>TRBV5-1|NA|TRBJ1-1|once
CASSYIGGDNTEAFF
TGCGCCAGCAGCTATATTGGAGGAGATAACACTGAAGCTTTCTTT
>TRBV9|NA|TRBJ2-1|NA
CASSLFGNEQFF
TGTGCCAGCAGCCTATTTGGCAATGAGCAGTTCTTC
>TRBV19|TRBD1|TRBJ2-1|NA
CASSISGTGYYNEQFF
TGTGCCAGTAGTATTTCGGGGACAGGGTATTACAATGAGCAGTTCTTC
>TRBV4-1|NA|TRBJ1-2|NA
CASSQDSGSDGYTF
TGCGCCAGCAGCCAAGATTCGGGTTCCGATGGCTACACCTTC
>TRBV7-9|NA|TRBJ1-2|NA
CASSLQAGENYGYTF
TGTGCCAGCAGCTTACAGGCAGGGGAAAACTATGGCTACACCTTC
>TRBV7-2|TRBD1|TRBJ2-3|NA
CASSLEGDRVLHRYTQYF
TGTGCCAGCAGCTTAGAAGGGGACAGGGTGTTACACAGATATACGCAGTATTTT
>TRBV6-5|NA|TRBJ2-5|NA
CASRSPGSKETQYF
TGTGCCAGCAGGAGTCCGGGATCCAAAGAGACCCAGTACTTC
>TRBV2|TRBD2|TRBJ2-5|NA
CASRTPGLAGTQTQYF
TGTGCCAGCAGAACCCCGGGACTAGCGGGAACCCAGACCCAGTACTTC
>TRBV6-6|NA|TRBJ1-1|NA
CASNHLSTEAFF
TGTGCCAGCAACCACCTAAGCACTGAAGCTTTCTTT
>TRBV6-5|TRBD2|TRBJ2-7|medium-sized
CASGSGIGYEQYF
TGTGCCAGCGGCAGCGGGATTGGGTACGAGCAGTACTTC
>TRBV7-2|NA|TRBJ1-2|NA
CASSTGRTANYGYTF
TGTGCCAGCAGCACAGGTCGGACGGCTAACTATGGCTACACCTTC
>TRBV19|TRBD1|TRBJ2-7|NA
CASTADRGKSYEQYF
TGTGCCAGCACCGCGGACAGGGGAAAATCCTACGAGCAGTACTTC
>TRBV7-3|TRBD1|TRBJ2-1|NA
CASSLNLQGGEQFF
TGTGCCAGCAGCTTGAATCTACAGGGGGGTGAGCAGTTCTTC
>TRBV2|NA|TRBJ1-4|NA
CASSDNTATNEKLFF
TGTGCCAGCAGTGATAACACAGCAACTAATGAAAAACTGTTTTTT
>TRBV18|NA|TRBJ2-1|NA
CASSPLLPTSPDNEQFF
TGTGCCAGCTCACCCTTATTACCGACTAGTCCGGACAATGAGCAGTTCTTC
>TRBV6-5|NA|TRBJ2-7|NA
CAASRAPSYEQYF
TGTGCCGCATCTCGCGCTCCCTCCTACGAGCAGTACTTC
>TRBV5-4|TRBD2|TRBJ2-1|NA
CASSRGGGGAYNEQFF
TGTGCCAGCAGCCGCGGTGGCGGGGGGGCCTACAATGAGCAGTTCTTC
>TRBV27|NA|TRBJ2-7|NA
CASSPPLGRYEQYF
TGTGCCAGCAGTCCTCCGCTAGGTCGGTACGAGCAGTACTTC
>TRBV7-3|TRBD2|TRBJ2-3|NA
CASSPGGSTDTQYF
TGTGCCAGCAGCCCGGGGGGTAGCACAGATACGCAGTATTTT
>TRBV5-4|NA|TRBJ2-3|NA
CASSFPGGTDTQYF
TGTGCCAGCAGCTTCCCAGGGGGGACAGATACGCAGTATTTT
>TRBV11-3|TRBD1|TRBJ2-4|few
CASGTSGTDLAKNIQYF
TGTGCCAGCGGAACCTCCGGGACAGATCTAGCCAAAAACATTCAGTACTTC
>TRBV9|NA|TRBJ2-7|NA
CASSAEGYEQYF
TGTGCCAGCAGCGCGGAGGGGTACGAGCAGTACTTC
>TRBV7-6|TRBD2|TRBJ2-1|NA
CASSLVTSGAYNEQFF
TGTGCCAGCAGCTTAGTTACTAGCGGGGCCTACAATGAGCAGTTCTTC
>TRBV29-1|NA|TRBJ1-1|NA
CSVEASTGIAFF
TGCAGCGTTGAAGCCTCGACAGGAATAGCTTTCTTT
>TRBV6-5|NA|TRBJ1-1|NA
CASSRQLNTEAFF
TGTGCCAGCAGCAGACAGTTGAACACTGAAGCTTTCTTT
>TRBV4-2|TRBD2|TRBJ2-3|NA
CASSPSTLAGPTDTQYF
TGTGCCAGCAGCCCTAGTACCCTAGCGGGTCCCACAGATACGCAGTATTTT
>TRBV9|NA|TRBJ2-2|NA
CASSAWGQGGTGELFF
TGTGCCAGCAGCGCGTGGGGGCAGGGCGGCACCGGGGAGCTGTTTTTT
>TRBV7-2|NA|TRBJ1-2|NA
CASSAETGNSGYTF
TGTGCCAGCAGCGCAGAAACAGGGAATAGTGGCTACACCTTC
>TRBV7-3|TRBD2|TRBJ2-1|NA
CASSLRPSGRPSSYNEQFF
TGTGCCAGCAGCTTACGTCCTAGCGGGAGACCGAGCTCCTACAATGAGCAGTTCTTC
>TRBV27|TRBD1|TRBJ2-6|NA
CASSFIRGTGVILGANVLTF
TGTGCCAGCAGTTTTATTAGAGGGACAGGGGTAATTCTTGGGGCCAACGTCCTGACTTTC
>TRBV2|TRBD1|TRBJ2-2|once
CASRDRGFTGELFF
TGTGCCAGCAGGGACAGGGGGTTCACCGGGGAGCTGTTTTTT
>TRBV27|TRBD2|TRBJ2-3|NA
CASSSPAGGTADTQYF
TGTGCCAGCAGTTCTCCAGCGGGGGGCACCGCAGATACGCAGTATTTT